These 9 T cell receptor beta chains originate from one sample sequenced in a study of siplizumab effects on memory and regulatory T cells. Generated by immunoSEQ multiplex PCR, the TCRdb table keeps only in-frame clones and is missing some. The table lists 110,000 or so clones, around 93% of them singletons. Sequencing was performed on non-Treg CD4+ T cells sorted from blood. These receptor sequences come from a human donor in good health.

The table lists this clone with a few counts. The chain has TRBV27 and TRBJ1-1, with D uncertain. V shed 10 bases and J shed 0 bases, with 9 bases lying between them. This CDR3 contains 12 residues. Germline loops: CDR1 MNHEY, CDR2 SMNVEV (reference sequence). CDR3 bases: TGTGCCACCCGGTCGGTGAACACTGAAGCTTTCTTT. Protein sequence: CATRSVNTEAFF.

The chain links TRBV7-9 to TRBJ1-1, with D perhaps matching TRBD1 (5 bases). CDR1 is SEHNR, CDR2 FQNEAQ, per germline (reference sequence). The CDR3 contains 13 residues. V gave up 5 bases and J gave up 10 bases, with 17 bases separating them. CDR3 sequence (DNA): TGTGCCAGCAGCCCACGTCAGGGAGGGGTAGCTTTCTTT. Translation: CASSPRQGGVAFF.

The rearrangement links TRBV2 to TRBJ2-5, with D perhaps matching TRBD1 or TRBD2 (5 bases each). Between the trimmed V and J ends, which lost 10 bases and 5 bases, there was a span of 20 bases. The CDR3 spans 14 residues. CDR1 SNHLY and CDR2 FYNNEI come from the germline V gene. CDR3 loop: CATNLGTPRETQYF. The DNA for the CDR3 is TGTGCCACCAACTTGGGGACCCCAAGGGAGACCCAGTACTTC.

The rearrangement uses TRBV9 and TRBJ2-3; D is unclear. Germline-derived CDR1 and CDR2 are SGDLS and YYNGEE. The CDR3 length is 14 residues. V was clipped by 4 bases and J by 3 bases, with 12 bases between them. The CDR3 nucleotides are TGTGCCAGCAGCTTAGGATGGTCTACAGATACGCAGTATTTT. Encoded protein: CASSLGWSTDTQYF.

This chain uses TRBV2 with TRBJ1-2; 8 bases map to TRBD1. J was trimmed by 7 bases and V by 6 bases; bases with no gene match: 10. The CDR3 runs to 14 residues. Per the germline V gene, CDR1 is SNHLY and CDR2 is FYNNEI. The CDR3 region is CASRNRDRLGGYTF. DNA for the CDR3: TGTGCCAGCAGAAATCGGGACAGGTTGGGTGGCTACACCTTC.

This clone was recorded once. The V call is TRBV5-1, the J call TRBJ2-3; 8 nucleotides line up with TRBD1. The CDR3 sequence is 15 residues long. After removal of 0 bases from V and 2 bases from J, the junction contained 2 bases not matched to a gene. Germline V gene data show CDR1 as SGHRS and CDR2 as YFSETQ. This CDR3 is CASSLGQGNTDTQYF. The CDR3 DNA follows: TGCGCCAGCAGCTTGGGACAGGGGAACACAGATACGCAGTATTTT.

The V and J genes are TRBV7-3 and TRBJ1-1; D gene unclear. Deletions cut 1 base from V and 6 bases from J, with 9 bases between. CDR3 length equals 13 residues. Per the germline V gene, CDR1 is SGHTA and CDR2 is FQGTGA. Written as DNA, the CDR3 is TGTGCCAGCAGCTTAATGGATGTGTCTGAAGCTTTCTTT. Its translation: CASSLMDVSEAFF.

This clone was seen once. Distinct nucleotide sequences in the sample also encode this CDR3. The CDR3 DNA is TGCGCCAGCAGCCCAGGGACAGAGGGGGGGGAGCAGTACTTC. The encoded protein is CASSPGTEGGEQYF. The chain combines TRBV5-1 with TRBJ2-7, with D perhaps being TRBD1 or TRBD2 (7 bases each). The V gene's germline CDR1 is SGHRS and CDR2 YFSETQ. Trimming shortened V by 4 bases and J by 7 bases, and 18 bases separated the two germline ends. CDR3 length equals 14 residues.

The genes are TRBV4-3 and TRBJ2-3; a possible D gene is TRBD2 (6 bases). CDR3 size: 16 residues. The ends were cut back, 0 bases at V and 0 bases at J, with 10 bases in the middle. Per the germline V gene, CDR1 is LGHNA and CDR2 is YSLEER. CDR3 amino acids: CASSQDLGTSTDTQYF. The CDR3 nucleotides are TGCGCCAGCAGCCAAGATTTGGGGACTAGCACAGATACGCAGTATTTT.